Below, 7 T cell receptor beta chains from the same sample are listed, as sequenced in a study of CD4+ T cells in melanoma. Method: immunoSEQ multiplex PCR; TCRdb's copy keeps in-frame clones and lacks some. The sample shows about 10,000 clones, approximately 71% of them seen only once. The sequenced material came from cells from a culture (not recorded whether cultured in vitro). These receptors originate from a human donor with melanoma.

The V call is TRBV15, the J call TRBJ2-2; 10 bases are shared with TRBD2. The junction had 19 bases not matched to a gene; V was cut back by 5 bases and J by 7 bases. The CDR3 runs 19 residues. Germline CDR1 reads LNHNV; CDR2 reads YYDKDF (reference sequence). In DNA, the CDR3 is TGTGCCACCAGCCCGCTTCCATCGCCAGCGGGGGGGCCGCACGGGGAGCTGTTTTTT. Translated: CATSPLPSPAGGPHGELFF. Variable domain in full (rest from reference TRBV15 and TRBJ2-2): DAMVIQNPRYQVTQFGKPVTLSCSQTLNHNVMYWYQQKSSQAPKLLFHYYDKDFNNEADTPDNFQSRRPNTSFCFLDIRSPGLGDTAMYLCATSPLPSPAGGPHGELFFGEGSRLTVL.

This clone was counted only a few times. V gene TRBV9 combines with J gene TRBJ1-1, with a possible D match to TRBD1 (6 bases). V was clipped by 4 bases and J by 1 base, with 8 bases between them. This CDR3 has 13 residues. CDR1 and CDR2 (germline): SGDLS, YYNGEE. The CDR3, as DNA: TGTGCCAGCAGCTGGGGACAGAACACTGAAGCTTTCTTT. This sequence encodes CASSWGQNTEAFF. Drawing the rest from reference TRBV9 and TRBJ1-1, the complete variable domain is DSGVTQTPKHLITATGQRVTLRCSPRSGDLSVYWYQQSLDQGLQFLIQYYNGEERAKGNILERFSAQQFPDLHSELNLSSLELGDSALYFCASSWGQNTEAFFGQGTRLTVV.

This chain joins TRBV27 and TRBJ2-3; no clear D. Per the germline V gene, CDR1 is MNHEY and CDR2 is SMNVEV (reference sequence). Trimming removed 0 bases at V and 2 bases at J, with 6 bases between. The CDR3 consists of 14 residues. The CDR3 sequence is CASSLSAATDTQYF. CDR3 nucleotides: TGTGCCAGCAGTTTATCGGCGGCCACAGATACGCAGTATTTT.

The rearrangement joins TRBV10-2 to TRBJ1-1; 8 positions match TRBD1. Germline assignment: CDR1 WSHSY and CDR2 SAAADI. The CDR3 totals 14 residues. V gave up 3 bases and J gave up 2 bases; unmatched junction bases: 2. Here the CDR3 reads CASSDGQGNTEAFF. In DNA form, the CDR3 reads TGCGCCAGCAGTGATGGACAGGGAAACACTGAAGCTTTCTTT.

This clone was detected only a few times. The chain has TRBV30 and TRBJ1-6; no clear D. The ends were cut back, 3 bases at V and 14 bases at J, with 14 bases in the middle. CDR1 GTSNPN and CDR2 SVGIG come from the germline V gene (reference sequence). The CDR3 totals 12 residues. The CDR3 nucleotides are TGTGCCTGGAGCGTAGGGCCGGCGTCCCTCCACTTT. As protein: CAWSVGPASLHF.

The chain employs TRBV25-1 and TRBJ1-2; a weak D match, TRBD1 (6 bases). The CDR3 sequence is 16 residues long. In germline, CDR1 is MGHDK, CDR2 SYGVNS. V dropped 6 bases and J dropped 1 base, with 18 bases sitting between them. CDR3 coding DNA: TGTGCCAGCAGAACTGACCTGGGGGGCGGTAACTATGGCTACACCTTC. It yields the protein CASRTDLGGGNYGYTF.

The chain links TRBV27 to TRBJ1-1; no firm D call. CDR1 MNHEY and CDR2 SMNVEV come from the germline V gene (reference sequence). V lost 5 bases to trimming and J lost 1 base, with 8 bases between them. The CDR3 has 13 residues. The DNA of the CDR3 is TGTGCCAGCAGTCGGCCAGGGAACACTGAAGCTTTCTTT. This translates into CASSRPGNTEAFF.